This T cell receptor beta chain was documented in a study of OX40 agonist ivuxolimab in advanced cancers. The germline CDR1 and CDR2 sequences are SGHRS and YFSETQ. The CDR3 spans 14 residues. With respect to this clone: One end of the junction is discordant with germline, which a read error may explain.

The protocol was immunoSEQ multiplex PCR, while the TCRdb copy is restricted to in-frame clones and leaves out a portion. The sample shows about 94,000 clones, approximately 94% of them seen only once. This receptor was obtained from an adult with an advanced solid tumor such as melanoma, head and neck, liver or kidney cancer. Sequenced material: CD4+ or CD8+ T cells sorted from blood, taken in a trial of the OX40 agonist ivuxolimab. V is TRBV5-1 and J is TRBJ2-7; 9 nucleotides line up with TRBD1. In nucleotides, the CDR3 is TGCGCCAACAGCTTGGGGGACAGGGTATACGAGCAGTACTTC. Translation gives CANSLGDRVYEQYF.